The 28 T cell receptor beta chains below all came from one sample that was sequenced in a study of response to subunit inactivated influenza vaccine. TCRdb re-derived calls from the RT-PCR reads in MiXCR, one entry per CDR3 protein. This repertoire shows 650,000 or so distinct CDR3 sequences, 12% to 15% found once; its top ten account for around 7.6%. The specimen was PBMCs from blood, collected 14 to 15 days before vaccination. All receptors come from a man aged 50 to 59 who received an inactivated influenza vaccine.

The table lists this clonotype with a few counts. The CDR3 is CASSLAPGGGDADTQYF. Written as DNA, the CDR3 is TGCGCCAGCAGCTTGGCCCCCGGGGGGGGAGATGCAGATACGCAGTATTTT. The J gene is TRBJ2-3, the V gene TRBV5-1; 8 nucleotides match TRBD2. This CDR3 has 17 residues. Germline-derived CDR1 and CDR2 are SGHRS and YFSETQ. J gave up 4 bases and V 0 bases, and 10 bases lay outside the gene matches.

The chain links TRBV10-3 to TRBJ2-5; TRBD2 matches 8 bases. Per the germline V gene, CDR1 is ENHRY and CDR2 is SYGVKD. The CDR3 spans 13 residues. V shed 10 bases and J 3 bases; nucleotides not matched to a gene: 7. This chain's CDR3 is CATTLAVEETQYF. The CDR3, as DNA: TGTGCCACAACACTAGCGGTAGAAGAGACCCAGTACTTC.

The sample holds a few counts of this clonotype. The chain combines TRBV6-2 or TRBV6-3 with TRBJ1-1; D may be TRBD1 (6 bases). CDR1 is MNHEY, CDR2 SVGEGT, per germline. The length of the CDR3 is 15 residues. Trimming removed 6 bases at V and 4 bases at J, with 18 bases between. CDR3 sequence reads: CASRNLQGIGTEAFF. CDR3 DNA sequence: TGTGCCAGCAGGAACCTCCAGGGGATCGGCACTGAAGCTTTCTTT.

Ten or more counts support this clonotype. In DNA, the CDR3 is TGTGCCAGCAGCTTGTCCGACAATGAGCAGTTCTTC. Its protein is CASSLSDNEQFF. This chain joins TRBV5-6 and TRBJ2-1; unclear D gene. Germline V gene data show CDR1 as SGHDT and CDR2 as YYEEEE. Trimming pared 1 base from V and 5 bases from J, leaving 4 bases between. This CDR3 has 12 amino acids.

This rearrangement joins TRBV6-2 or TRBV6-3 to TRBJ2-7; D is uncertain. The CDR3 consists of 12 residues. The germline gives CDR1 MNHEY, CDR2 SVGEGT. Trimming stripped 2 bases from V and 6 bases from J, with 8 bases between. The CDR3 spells CASSYDFLEQYF. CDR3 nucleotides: TGTGCCAGCAGTTACGACTTTCTCGAGCAGTACTTC.

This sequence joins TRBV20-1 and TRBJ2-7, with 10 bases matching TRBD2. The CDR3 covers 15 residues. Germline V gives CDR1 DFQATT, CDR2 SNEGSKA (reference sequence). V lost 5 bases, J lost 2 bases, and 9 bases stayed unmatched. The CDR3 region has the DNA TGCAGTGCTTTCTACCTAGCGGGAGAGCCCTACGAGCAGTACTTC. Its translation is CSAFYLAGEPYEQYF.

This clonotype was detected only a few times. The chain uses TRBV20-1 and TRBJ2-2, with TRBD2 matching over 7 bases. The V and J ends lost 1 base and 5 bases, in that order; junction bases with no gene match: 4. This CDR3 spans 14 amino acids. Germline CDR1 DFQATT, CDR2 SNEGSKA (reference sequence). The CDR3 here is CSARAPRGTGELFF. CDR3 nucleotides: TGCAGTGCTAGAGCCCCGCGGGGGACCGGGGAGCTGTTTTTT.

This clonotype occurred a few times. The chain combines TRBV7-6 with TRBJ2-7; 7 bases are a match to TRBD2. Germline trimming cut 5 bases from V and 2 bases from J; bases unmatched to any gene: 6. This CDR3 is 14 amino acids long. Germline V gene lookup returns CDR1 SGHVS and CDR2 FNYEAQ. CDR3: CASSPGTTTYEQYF. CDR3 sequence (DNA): TGTGCCAGCAGCCCCGGGACTACCACCTACGAGCAGTACTTC.

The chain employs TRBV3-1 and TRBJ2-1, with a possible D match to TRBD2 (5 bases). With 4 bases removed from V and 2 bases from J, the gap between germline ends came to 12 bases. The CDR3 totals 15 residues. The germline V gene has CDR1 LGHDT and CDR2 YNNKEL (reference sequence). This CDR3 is CASSRTEDPYNEQFF. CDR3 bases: TGTGCCAGCAGCCGGACTGAAGACCCCTACAATGAGCAGTTCTTC.

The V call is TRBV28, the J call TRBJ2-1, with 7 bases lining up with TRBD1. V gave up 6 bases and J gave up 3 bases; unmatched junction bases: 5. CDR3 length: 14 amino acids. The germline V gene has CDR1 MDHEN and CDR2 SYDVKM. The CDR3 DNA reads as TGTGCCAGCAGGCCTGGACAGGACTACAATGAGCAGTTCTTC. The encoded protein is CASRPGQDYNEQFF.

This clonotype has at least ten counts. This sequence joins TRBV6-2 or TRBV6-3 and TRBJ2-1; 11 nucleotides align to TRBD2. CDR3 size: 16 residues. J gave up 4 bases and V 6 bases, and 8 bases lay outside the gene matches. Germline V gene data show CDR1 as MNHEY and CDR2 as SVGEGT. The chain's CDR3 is CASSMDIAGGYNEQFF. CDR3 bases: TGTGCCAGCAGCATGGACATAGCGGGAGGGTACAATGAGCAGTTCTTC.

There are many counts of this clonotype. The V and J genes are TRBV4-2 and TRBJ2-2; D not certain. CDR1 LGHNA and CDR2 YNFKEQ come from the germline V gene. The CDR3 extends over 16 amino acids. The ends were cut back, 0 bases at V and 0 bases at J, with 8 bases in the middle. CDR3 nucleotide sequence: TGTGCCAGCAGCCAAGACACACCGTCGAACACCGGGGAGCTGTTTTTT. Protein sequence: CASSQDTPSNTGELFF.

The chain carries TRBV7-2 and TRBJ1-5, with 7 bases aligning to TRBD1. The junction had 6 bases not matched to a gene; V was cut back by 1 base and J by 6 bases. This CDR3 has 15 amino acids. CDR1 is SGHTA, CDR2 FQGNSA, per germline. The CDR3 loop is CASSLGQGGVQPQHF. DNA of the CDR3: TGTGCCAGCAGCTTAGGACAGGGTGGCGTTCAGCCCCAGCATTTT.

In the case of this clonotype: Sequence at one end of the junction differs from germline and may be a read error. The CDR3 DNA sequence: TGCGGTGCTTGGGACGGCAACTATGGCTACACCTTC. Translating gives CGAWDGNYGYTF. The chain uses TRBV20-1 and TRBJ1-2, with D tentatively TRBD1 (5 bases). CDR3 length: 12 residues. Per germline, CDR1 DFQATT and CDR2 SNEGSKA (reference sequence).

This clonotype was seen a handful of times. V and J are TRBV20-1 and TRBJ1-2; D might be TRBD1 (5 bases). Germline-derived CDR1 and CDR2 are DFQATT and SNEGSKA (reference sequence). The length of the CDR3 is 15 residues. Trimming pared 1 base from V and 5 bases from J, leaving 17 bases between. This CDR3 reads CSARGGAGLVYGYTF. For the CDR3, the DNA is TGCAGTGCTAGAGGTGGGGCAGGGCTTGTTTATGGCTACACCTTC.

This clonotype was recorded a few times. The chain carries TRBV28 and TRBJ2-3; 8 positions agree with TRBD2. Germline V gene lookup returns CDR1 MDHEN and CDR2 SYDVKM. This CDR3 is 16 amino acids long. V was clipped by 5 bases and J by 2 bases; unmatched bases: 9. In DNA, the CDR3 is TGTGCCAGCAGTACCAGCGGGGGTGGCCTCACAGATACGCAGTATTTT. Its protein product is CASSTSGGGLTDTQYF.

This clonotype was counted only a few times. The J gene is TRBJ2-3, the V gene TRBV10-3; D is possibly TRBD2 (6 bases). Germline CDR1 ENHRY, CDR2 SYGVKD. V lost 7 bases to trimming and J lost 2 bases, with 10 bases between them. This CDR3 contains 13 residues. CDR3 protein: CAITQRATDTQYF. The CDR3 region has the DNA TGTGCCATCACCCAGCGGGCCACAGATACGCAGTATTTT.

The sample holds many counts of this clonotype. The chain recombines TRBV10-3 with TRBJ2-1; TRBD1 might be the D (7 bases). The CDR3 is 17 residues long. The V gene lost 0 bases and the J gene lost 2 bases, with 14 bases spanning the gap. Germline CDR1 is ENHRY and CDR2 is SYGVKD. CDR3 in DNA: TGTGCCATCAGTGAGTCGACAGGGCGGGACCCCTACAATGAGCAGTTCTTC. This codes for CAISESTGRDPYNEQFF.

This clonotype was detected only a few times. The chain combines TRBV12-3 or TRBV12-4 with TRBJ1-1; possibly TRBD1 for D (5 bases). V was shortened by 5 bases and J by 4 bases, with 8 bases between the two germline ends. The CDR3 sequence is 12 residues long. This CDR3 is CASSVQGTEAFF. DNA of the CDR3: TGTGCCAGCAGTGTCCAGGGCACTGAAGCTTTCTTT.

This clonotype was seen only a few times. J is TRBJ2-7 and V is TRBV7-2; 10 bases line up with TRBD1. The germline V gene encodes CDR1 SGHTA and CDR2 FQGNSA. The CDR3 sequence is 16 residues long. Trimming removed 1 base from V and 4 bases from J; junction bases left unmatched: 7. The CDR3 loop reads CASSLEGGTGEYEQYF. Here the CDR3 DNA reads TGTGCCAGCAGCTTAGAGGGTGGGACAGGGGAGTACGAGCAGTACTTC.

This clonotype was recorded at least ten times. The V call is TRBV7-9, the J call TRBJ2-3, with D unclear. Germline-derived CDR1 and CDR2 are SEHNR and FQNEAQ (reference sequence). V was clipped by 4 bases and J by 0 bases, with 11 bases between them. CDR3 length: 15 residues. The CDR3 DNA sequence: TGTGCCAGCAGCTCCACGGTGCTTAGCACAGATACGCAGTATTTT. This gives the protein CASSSTVLSTDTQYF.

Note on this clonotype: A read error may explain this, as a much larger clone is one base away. The CDR3 reads CASSLRHNTGELVF. CDR3 in DNA: TGTGCCAGCAGCTTGCGCCATAACACCGGGGAGCTGGTTTTT. The chain is built from TRBV5-6 and TRBJ2-2, with D possibly being TRBD2 (5 bases). The CDR3 consists of 14 residues. From germline, CDR1 is SGHDT and CDR2 YYEEEE.

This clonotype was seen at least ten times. CDR3 amino acids: CASSLPGQGGPDTQYF. CDR3 DNA: TGTGCCAGCAGTTTACCAGGACAGGGAGGCCCAGATACGCAGTATTTT. The chain links TRBV28 to TRBJ2-3; 8 bases align to TRBD1. The CDR3 spans 16 residues. In germline, CDR1 is MDHEN, CDR2 SYDVKM. Trimming at V came to 2 bases and at J to 4 bases, leaving 8 bases not matched to a gene.

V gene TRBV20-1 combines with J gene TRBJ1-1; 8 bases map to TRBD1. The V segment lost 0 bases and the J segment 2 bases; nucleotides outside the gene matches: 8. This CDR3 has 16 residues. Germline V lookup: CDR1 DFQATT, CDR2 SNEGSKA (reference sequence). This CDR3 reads CSARDDRGLINTEAFF. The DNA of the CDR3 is TGCAGTGCTAGAGACGACAGGGGCCTTATAAACACTGAAGCTTTCTTT.

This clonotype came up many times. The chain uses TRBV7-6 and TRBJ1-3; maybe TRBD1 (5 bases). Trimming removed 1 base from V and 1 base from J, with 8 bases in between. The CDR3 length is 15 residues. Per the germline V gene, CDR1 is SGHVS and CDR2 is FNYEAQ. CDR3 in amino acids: CASSLDRGSGNTIYF. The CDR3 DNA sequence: TGTGCCAGCAGCTTAGATAGGGGTTCTGGAAACACCATATATTTT.

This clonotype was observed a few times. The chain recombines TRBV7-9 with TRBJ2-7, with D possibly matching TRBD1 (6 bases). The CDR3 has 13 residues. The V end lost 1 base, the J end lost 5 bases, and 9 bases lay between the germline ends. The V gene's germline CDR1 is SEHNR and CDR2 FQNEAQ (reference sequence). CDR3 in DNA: TGTGCCAGCAGCTTAGGGCACAGGGACGAGCAGTACTTC. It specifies CASSLGHRDEQYF.

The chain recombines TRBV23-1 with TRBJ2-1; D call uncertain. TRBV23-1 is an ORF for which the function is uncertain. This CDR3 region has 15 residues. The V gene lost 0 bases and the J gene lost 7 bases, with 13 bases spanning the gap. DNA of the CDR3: TGCGCCAGCAGTCAATCGAAAGGATTCAGTAATGAGCAGTTCTTC. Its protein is CASSQSKGFSNEQFF.

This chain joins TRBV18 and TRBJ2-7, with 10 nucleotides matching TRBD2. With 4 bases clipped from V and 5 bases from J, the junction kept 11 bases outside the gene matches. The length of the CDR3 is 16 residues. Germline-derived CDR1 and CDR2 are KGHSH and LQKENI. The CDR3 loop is CASSLLASGSGDEQYF. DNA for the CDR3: TGTGCCAGCTCACTGCTCGCTAGCGGGAGTGGCGACGAGCAGTACTTC.